Below, one T cell receptor (beta chain) is given with its context. Antigen: not known. V shed 7 bases and J shed 7 bases, with 14 bases lying between them. The CDR3 has 13 residues. Assay: immunoSEQ multiplex PCR; the TCRdb copy retains only in-frame clones and omits some. The sample carries 86,000 or so clones, over 80% recorded once. The record originates from a study of T cell responses to AZD1222 COVID-19 vaccine. General study findings and limits: Only 5 or 6 people who got AZD1222 tested seropositive at baseline. The donors showed a predominance of white British ancestry and of females, with possible underestimation of clonal diversity. Distributed over spike, vaccine-associated CD4 TCRs predominated at 160-218 and 743-854. Targets within unmutated variant regions were reportedly found for nearly half of spike-specific TCRs.

The sequenced sample was peripheral blood, obtained on day 0 of MenACWY control vaccination. This sequence was found in an adult in good health. The chain combines TRBV12-3 or TRBV12-4 with TRBJ1-5; D gene ambiguous. The CDR3 DNA follows: TGTGCCAGCACTACTAGGGAGGGCCAGCCCCAGCATTTT. Encoded protein: CASTTREGQPQHF.